Shown below are 32 T cell receptor beta chains from a single sample sequenced in a study of blood T cell repertoires in COVID-19. Repertoires were generated with immunoSEQ multiplex PCR, while TCRdb's copy carries only in-frame clones and drops some. The sample lists tens of thousands of clones, roughly 86% seen once, with roughly 3.6% in the top ten. Sequencing was performed on peripheral blood. These receptors were obtained from a man in his forties or fifties with COVID-19, enrolled during active disease.

For the CDR3, the DNA is TGTGCCAGCAGTTTCAGCCTAGCGGTCACCGGGGAGCTGTTTTTT. It is translated as CASSFSLAVTGELFF. The V gene is TRBV28, the J gene TRBJ2-2, with 7 bases that match TRBD2. CDR3 length equals 15 residues. Germline loops: CDR1 MDHEN, CDR2 SYDVKM. J was trimmed by 4 bases and V by 3 bases; bases with no gene match: 5.

The chain carries TRBV1 and TRBJ1-3; the table's D call, TRBD1, has no DNA check behind it. TRBV1 is a pseudogene segment. This CDR3 is 17 amino acids long. CDR3 DNA: TGCACCAGCAGCCAAGATCACCAAGGACAGTCTGGAAACACCATATATTTT. Protein product: CTSSQDHQGQSGNTIYF.

The chain links TRBV3-1 (or the pseudogene TRBV3-2) to TRBJ2-1; 13 nucleotides agree with TRBD2. The CDR3 loop spans 19 amino acids. The trim removed 3 bases at V and 9 bases at J, leaving 17 bases unmatched. Germline V gene lookup returns CDR1 LGHDT and CDR2 YNNKEL (reference sequence). CDR3: CASSQEGLAGVPRGREQFF. DNA for the CDR3: TGTGCCAGCAGCCAGGAAGGACTAGCGGGGGTCCCTCGCGGGCGTGAGCAGTTCTTC.

The chain links TRBV2 to TRBJ2-7; 10 bases align to TRBD2. V shed 4 bases and J 9 bases; nucleotides not matched to a gene: 9. Germline V CDR1 and CDR2: SNHLY, FYNNEI. There are 14 residues in the CDR3. This CDR3 is CASSAASGSKGQYF. The CDR3, as DNA: TGTGCCAGCAGTGCGGCTAGCGGGAGTAAAGGGCAGTACTTC.

The chain links TRBV28 to TRBJ2-5, with TRBD1 identical over 9 bases. The CDR3 length is 15 residues. V lost 4 bases and J lost 4; bases outside the gene matches: 7. Germline CDR1 reads MDHEN; CDR2 reads SYDVKM. In nucleotides, the CDR3 is TGTGCCAGCAGTTCCTATTCGACAGGGGGAGAGACCCAGTACTTC. It codes for CASSSYSTGGETQYF.

The rearrangement uses TRBV5-1 and TRBJ2-1; 8 bases map to TRBD1. The CDR3 covers 14 residues. V was pared by 0 bases and J by 7 bases, with 3 bases of the junction left unmatched. Per germline, CDR1 SGHRS and CDR2 YFSETQ. CDR3 sequence (DNA): TGCGCCAGCAGCTTGGGGACAGGGTTAAATGAGCAGTTCTTC. It specifies CASSLGTGLNEQFF. Together with reference TRBV5-1 and TRBJ2-1, the CDR3 gives the full variable domain: KAGVTQTPRYLIKTRGQQVTLSCSPISGHRSVSWYQQTPGQGLQFLFEYFSETQRNKGNFPGRFSGRQFSNSRSEMNVSTLELGDSALYLCASSLGTGLNEQFFGPGTRLTVL.

This clone was seen a single time. The gene calls are TRBV10-2 and TRBJ1-2; tentative D call: TRBD1 (5 bases). The CDR3 consists of 14 residues. Between the trimmed V and J ends, which lost 0 bases and 5 bases, there was a span of 10 bases. The germline V gene encodes CDR1 WSHSY and CDR2 SAAADI. The CDR3 region has the DNA TGCGCCAGCAGTGAGTCAGGGGCAGGGTATGGCTACACCTTC. As protein: CASSESGAGYGYTF.

The gene calls are TRBV7-9 and TRBJ1-1; 12 nucleotides line up with TRBD1. The CDR3 consists of 16 residues. The germline gives CDR1 SEHNR, CDR2 FQNEAQ (reference sequence). V gave up 5 bases and J gave up 0 bases; unmatched junction bases: 4. The CDR3 region has the DNA TGTGCCAGCAGCCAAGGGACAGGGGGCTTGAACACTGAAGCTTTCTTT. This codes for CASSQGTGGLNTEAFF.

The rearrangement uses TRBV18 and TRBJ2-7; 8 nucleotides agree with TRBD1. Per the germline V gene, CDR1 is KGHSH and CDR2 is LQKENI. The CDR3 runs 13 residues. J was trimmed by 6 bases and V by 6 bases; bases with no gene match: 7. The chain's CDR3 is CASSRGQVGEQYF. Here the CDR3 DNA reads TGTGCCAGCTCTCGGGGACAGGTCGGCGAGCAGTACTTC. The whole variable domain, filled in from reference TRBV18 and TRBJ2-7, reads NAGVMQNPRHLVRRRGQEARLRCSPMKGHSHVYWYRQLPEEGLKFMVYLQKENIIDESGMPKERFSAEFPKEGPSILRIQQVVRGDSAAYFCASSRGQVGEQYFGPGTRLTVT.

The chain carries TRBV11-2 and TRBJ1-5; D is uncertain. Germline V gives CDR1 SGHAT, CDR2 FQNNGV. The length of the CDR3 is 11 residues. Trimming pared 5 bases from V and 4 bases from J, leaving 3 bases between. The CDR3 DNA follows: TGTGCCAGCAGCCTAAATCAGCCCCAGCATTTT. As protein: CASSLNQPQHF.

In nucleotides, the CDR3 is TGTGCCAGCTCACCACCGGCTAGCGGGATCTACAATGAGCAGTTCTTC. Its translation is CASSPPASGIYNEQFF. The chain has TRBV18 and TRBJ2-1; TRBD2 matches at 9 bases. The germline V gene has CDR1 KGHSH and CDR2 LQKENI. The length of the CDR3 is 16 residues. The V segment lost 0 bases and the J segment 3 bases; nucleotides outside the gene matches: 3.

This clone was counted a few times. This chain uses TRBV19 with TRBJ2-1; D not resolved. This CDR3 spans 12 amino acids. Trimming removed 5 bases from V and 6 bases from J, with 8 bases in between. The V gene's germline CDR1 is LNHDA and CDR2 SQIVND (reference sequence). CDR3 in DNA: TGTGCCAGTAGTCAGGCTCTCAATGAGCAGTTCTTC. Amino acid sequence: CASSQALNEQFF.

The chain couples TRBV5-1 to TRBJ2-1; 10 bases agree with TRBD2. V lost 0 bases, J lost 2 bases, and 5 bases stayed unmatched. Germline V gives CDR1 SGHRS, CDR2 YFSETQ. The CDR3 covers 17 residues. The CDR3 DNA follows: TGCGCCAGCAGCTTGGGCCCAACTAGCGGGGCCTACAATGAGCAGTTCTTC. It translates to CASSLGPTSGAYNEQFF.

The chain recombines TRBV11-1 with TRBJ2-3; D is undetermined. Looked up from germline, CDR1 is SGHAT and CDR2 is FQDESV (reference sequence). The CDR3 runs 15 residues. Trimming shortened V by 7 bases and J by 4 bases, and 18 bases separated the two germline ends. In DNA, the CDR3 is TGTGCCAGCACCACTGGGCCCTATACTTCAGATACGCAGTATTTT. Residues: CASTTGPYTSDTQYF.

The chain combines TRBV28 with TRBJ1-6; TRBD1 might be the D (6 bases). Per germline, CDR1 MDHEN and CDR2 SYDVKM. Between the trimmed V and J ends, which lost 3 bases and 9 bases, there was a span of 15 bases. This CDR3 is 15 amino acids long. This CDR3 reads CASSFQGGRGSPLHF. CDR3 sequence (DNA): TGTGCCAGCAGTTTCCAAGGGGGACGAGGTTCACCCCTCCACTTT.

The chain is built from TRBV6-4 and TRBJ2-1; weak D call: TRBD2 (7 bases). The CDR3 is 12 amino acids. In germline, CDR1 is MRHNA, CDR2 SNTAGT. CDR3 in DNA: TGTGGGGGGCGGGAGCGCGACAATGAGCAGTTCTTC. Protein: CGGRERDNEQFF.

The gene calls are TRBV3-1 (or the pseudogene TRBV3-2) and TRBJ2-7, with D uncertain. The CDR3 loop spans 15 amino acids. Trimming left V 0 bases short and J 0 bases short, with 9 bases between. The germline gives CDR1 LGHDT, CDR2 YNNKEL (reference sequence). The CDR3 sequence: CASSQDYPSSYEQYF. DNA for the CDR3: TGTGCCAGCAGCCAAGATTACCCGAGCTCCTACGAGCAGTACTTC.

The rearrangement links TRBV7-9 to TRBJ1-1; 8 nucleotides match TRBD1. Trimming cost V 4 bases and J 3 bases; bases outside gene matches: 7. The CDR3 spans 15 residues. Germline-derived CDR1 and CDR2 are SEHNR and FQNEAQ (reference sequence). CDR3 in DNA: TGTGCCAGCAGCTCTTCCACAGGGGGGTACACTGAAGCTTTCTTT. Residues: CASSSSTGGYTEAFF.

The table lists this clone with a count of one. The chain is built from TRBV11-2 and TRBJ1-1; a possible D gene is TRBD1 (6 bases). The V and J ends lost 5 bases and 4 bases respectively, with 8 bases between them. CDR3 length equals 12 residues. Germline loops: CDR1 SGHAT, CDR2 FQNNGV. DNA for the CDR3: TGTGCCAGCAGCCTACAGGGCACTGAAGCTTTCTTT. It specifies CASSLQGTEAFF.

V gene TRBV24-1 combines with J gene TRBJ2-2; D ambiguous. There are 12 residues in the CDR3. With 10 bases removed from V and 1 base from J, the gap between germline ends came to 6 bases. Germline values: CDR1 KGHDR, CDR2 SFDVKD. The CDR3, as DNA: TGTGCCACTGGCGGGAACACCGGGGAGCTGTTTTTT. It encodes CATGGNTGELFF.

The V and J genes are TRBV10-2 and TRBJ2-7; perhaps TRBD1 as D (5 bases). Trimming removed 6 bases from V and 0 bases from J, with 12 bases in between. Germline lookup yields CDR1 WSHSY and CDR2 SAAADI. The CDR3 contains 14 residues. For the CDR3, the DNA is TGCGCCAGCAGGGCAGGACACTACTCCTACGAGCAGTACTTC. Translation gives CASRAGHYSYEQYF.

The chain links TRBV3-1 (or the pseudogene TRBV3-2) to TRBJ2-6; unclear D gene. V was clipped by 4 bases and J by 4 bases, with 14 bases between them. Germline CDR1 LGHDT, CDR2 YNNKEL (reference sequence). This CDR3 spans 16 amino acids. The DNA of the CDR3 is TGTGCCAGCAGCCTTTCTCTACGTGCCGGGGCCAACGTCCTGACTTTC. Translated, it gives CASSLSLRAGANVLTF.

The chain joins TRBV15 to TRBJ1-4; no definite D call. With 1 base removed from V and 6 bases from J, the gap between germline ends came to 12 bases. Germline CDR1 is LNHNV and CDR2 is YYDKDF (reference sequence). This CDR3 region has 15 residues. This CDR3 is CATSRAWLEDEKLFF. The CDR3 DNA reads as TGTGCCACCAGCAGAGCGTGGCTGGAGGATGAAAAACTGTTTTTT.

The V gene is TRBV11-3, the J gene TRBJ2-3; D might be TRBD1 (5 bases). The CDR3 totals 19 residues. Germline CDR1 SGHNT, CDR2 YENEEA. V was cut by 6 bases and J by 0 bases, with 25 bases left in between. In nucleotides, the CDR3 is TGTGCCAGCAGTCAATCCCACTCAGGGTGGGTGGGAAGCACAGATACGCAGTATTTT. Translated, it gives CASSQSHSGWVGSTDTQYF.

V usage is TRBV5-1 and J usage is TRBJ2-6; D is unresolved. CDR3 length: 15 residues. Looked up from germline, CDR1 is SGHRS and CDR2 is YFSETQ. V was pared by 0 bases and J by 1 base, with 5 bases between. The CDR3 DNA reads TGCGCCAGCAGCTTGGACGGGTCTGGGGCCAACGTCCTGACTTTC. Protein sequence: CASSLDGSGANVLTF.

The V call is TRBV12-3 or TRBV12-4, the J call TRBJ1-1; a weak D match, TRBD1 (6 bases). Trimming stripped 4 bases from V and 6 bases from J, with 9 bases between. This CDR3 is built from 12 residues. The CDR3 loop reads CASSWRTAEAFF. In DNA form, the CDR3 reads TGTGCCAGCAGTTGGCGGACAGCTGAAGCTTTCTTT.

For the CDR3, the DNA is TGTGCCATCAGTGAAAACGAACTAGCCAAAAACATTCAGTACTTC. Encoded protein: CAISENELAKNIQYF. The chain joins TRBV10-3 to TRBJ2-4; D not resolved. V was clipped by 3 bases and J by 0 bases, with 9 bases between them. This CDR3 has 15 residues. The V gene's germline CDR1 is ENHRY and CDR2 SYGVKD.

V and J are TRBV7-3 and TRBJ2-1; no definite D call. The CDR3 loop spans 14 amino acids. The germline V gene encodes CDR1 SGHTA and CDR2 FQGTGA. The V end lost 2 bases, the J end lost 5 bases, and 10 bases lay between the germline ends. CDR3 sequence reads: CASSLYNSNNEQFF. The CDR3 coding sequence is TGTGCCAGCAGCTTATATAACAGTAACAATGAGCAGTTCTTC.

This clone has only one observation. The chain employs TRBV28 and TRBJ1-1; D is possibly TRBD1 (5 bases). This CDR3 contains 14 residues. CDR1 and CDR2 (germline): MDHEN, SYDVKM. The ends were cut back, 6 bases at V and 1 base at J, with 12 bases in the middle. The CDR3 reads CASRTRTRNTEAFF. CDR3 DNA: TGTGCCAGCAGAACCCGGACACGGAACACTGAAGCTTTCTTT.

V is TRBV19 and J is TRBJ1-5; the D gene is possibly TRBD1 (6 bases). Germline V gives CDR1 LNHDA, CDR2 SQIVND (reference sequence). The V end was cut by 4 bases, the J end by 5 bases, with 36 bases between. The CDR3 runs 22 residues. The CDR3 protein is CASSTLGGETGRRLHSYQPQHF. CDR3 nucleotide sequence: TGTGCCAGTAGTACCCTCGGGGGGGAGACAGGCCGGCGGCTCCATTCGTATCAGCCCCAGCATTTT.

The rearrangement links TRBV9 to TRBJ1-1, with 8 bases aligning to TRBD1. Looked up from germline, CDR1 is SGDLS and CDR2 is YYNGEE. V trimming: 0 bases; J trimming: 0 bases; junction bases outside the gene matches: 1. The CDR3 contains 15 residues. Here the CDR3 DNA reads TGTGCCAGCAGCGTAGGGACAGGGATGAACACTGAAGCTTTCTTT. Amino acid sequence: CASSVGTGMNTEAFF. Full variable domain (remainder filled in from reference TRBV9 and TRBJ1-1): DSGVTQTPKHLITATGQRVTLRCSPRSGDLSVYWYQQSLDQGLQFLIQYYNGEERAKGNILERFSAQQFPDLHSELNLSSLELGDSALYFCASSVGTGMNTEAFFGQGTRLTVV.

The chain links TRBV5-1 to TRBJ1-3; 7 bases line up with TRBD1. The CDR3 has 15 residues. V lost 0 bases to trimming and J lost 5 bases; unmatched junction nucleotides: 5. CDR1 is SGHRS and CDR2 is YFSETQ in the germline V gene. The CDR3 here is CASSLEGTERNTIYF. The CDR3 bases are TGCGCCAGCAGCTTGGAGGGGACAGAAAGAAACACCATATATTTT.